This is a list of T cell receptor beta chains from one sample in a study of cytomegalovirus exposure and HLA in healthy donors. This table comes from immunoSEQ multiplex PCR, and its TCRdb copy is limited to in-frame clones, with some not included. The profile covers roughly 150,000 clones, with over 70% appearing a single time and roughly 1.4% taken by the ten largest. Sequencing was carried out using PBMCs. The receptors were sampled from a woman under 30 in good health and CMV-seronegative. The CDR3 runs from the conserved cysteine through the conserved F or W. Fields, in order: J gene, V gene, D gene, clone size, CDR3 DNA, CDR3 protein. A D gene is named only where the DNA matches it firmly. Size is stated for part of the rows, as once, few or many counts, or as a class when the clone is expanded.

j_gene: TRBJ1-2
v_gene: TRBV4-1
d_gene: TRBD1
abundance: .
CDR3nt: TGCGCCAGCAGCCTAGAAGGGAAAACAGGGGGTGGCTACACCTTC
CDR3aa: CASSLEGKTGGGYTF

j_gene: TRBJ2-2
v_gene: TRBV6-1
d_gene: .
abundance: .
CDR3nt: TGTGCCAGCAAGGGGTCTATCGGGGAGCTGTTTTTT
CDR3aa: CASKGSIGELFF

j_gene: TRBJ1-2
v_gene: TRBV5-6
d_gene: TRBD1
abundance: .
CDR3nt: TGTGCCAGCAGCTTGTATGGACAGGGAGTCTATGGCTACACCTTC
CDR3aa: CASSLYGQGVYGYTF

j_gene: TRBJ2-1
v_gene: TRBV6-1
d_gene: TRBD1
abundance: .
CDR3nt: TGTGCCAGCAGTGTACCCAGGGGGTCAAACAATGAGCAGTTCTTC
CDR3aa: CASSVPRGSNNEQFF

j_gene: TRBJ2-2
v_gene: TRBV5-1
d_gene: .
abundance: .
CDR3nt: TGCGCCAGCAGCTTATCGGCAGGGCGGAACACCGGGGAGCTGTTTTTT
CDR3aa: CASSLSAGRNTGELFF

j_gene: TRBJ1-1
v_gene: TRBV11-2
d_gene: .
abundance: .
CDR3nt: TGTGCCAGCAGGGGGGGATTGAACACTGAAGCTTTCTTT
CDR3aa: CASRGGLNTEAFF

j_gene: TRBJ2-7
v_gene: TRBV6-1
d_gene: .
abundance: .
CDR3nt: TGTGCCAGCAGGTCCCGGGTCGACGAGCAGTACTTC
CDR3aa: CASRSRVDEQYF

j_gene: TRBJ1-2
v_gene: TRBV5-6
d_gene: TRBD1
abundance: .
CDR3nt: TGTGCCAGCACCCGAGGACAGGGACTCGGCTACACCTTC
CDR3aa: CASTRGQGLGYTF

j_gene: TRBJ1-1
v_gene: TRBV5-6
d_gene: .
abundance: .
CDR3nt: TGTGCCAGCAGGGGAGAGGAGGGTCTGAACACTGAAGCTTTCTTT
CDR3aa: CASRGEEGLNTEAFF

j_gene: TRBJ1-1
v_gene: TRBV28
d_gene: .
abundance: .
CDR3nt: TGTGCCAGCAGTGCGGTTTACATGAACACTGAAGCTTTCTTT
CDR3aa: CASSAVYMNTEAFF

j_gene: TRBJ1-3
v_gene: TRBV5-1
d_gene: .
abundance: .
CDR3nt: TGCGCCAGCAGCTTGGACACAAGCTCTGGAAACACCATATATTTT
CDR3aa: CASSLDTSSGNTIYF

j_gene: TRBJ2-1
v_gene: TRBV5-1
d_gene: TRBD1
abundance: .
CDR3nt: TGCGCCAGCAGCCGGACAGGGGCCGACAATGAGCAGTTCTTC
CDR3aa: CASSRTGADNEQFF

j_gene: TRBJ1-3
v_gene: TRBV14
d_gene: .
abundance: .
CDR3nt: TGTGCCAGCAGTCCAACAGGGTCCTCTGGAAACACCATATATTTT
CDR3aa: CASSPTGSSGNTIYF

j_gene: TRBJ1-6
v_gene: TRBV5-6
d_gene: .
abundance: .
CDR3nt: TGTGCCAGCAGCTTGGATCAAGGGGTCAATTCACCCCTCCACTTT
CDR3aa: CASSLDQGVNSPLHF

j_gene: TRBJ2-5
v_gene: TRBV7-8
d_gene: .
abundance: .
CDR3nt: TGTGCCAGCAGCTTCGCGCGGGAGACCCAGTACTTC
CDR3aa: CASSFARETQYF

j_gene: TRBJ1-2
v_gene: TRBV29-1
d_gene: .
abundance: .
CDR3nt: TGCAGCGTACCTCCTGACAAGCCGTACTATGGCTACACCTTC
CDR3aa: CSVPPDKPYYGYTF

j_gene: TRBJ2-5
v_gene: TRBV10-3
d_gene: TRBD1
abundance: .
CDR3nt: TGTGCCATCAGTGGGACAGGGGGCCAAGAGACCCAGTACTTC
CDR3aa: CAISGTGGQETQYF

j_gene: TRBJ2-1
v_gene: TRBV20-1
d_gene: .
abundance: .
CDR3nt: TGCAGTGCGAGGATAGACAATGAGCAGTTCTTC
CDR3aa: CSARIDNEQFF

j_gene: TRBJ1-5
v_gene: TRBV5-1
d_gene: .
abundance: .
CDR3nt: TGCGCCAGCAGCACCGATGGACAGCCGAATCAGCCCCAGCATTTT
CDR3aa: CASSTDGQPNQPQHF

j_gene: TRBJ2-2
v_gene: TRBV19
d_gene: .
abundance: few
CDR3nt: TGTGCCAGTATCTCGGGGGGCAGCCTAAACCGGGGGGAGCTGTTTTTT
CDR3aa: CASISGGSLNRGELFF

j_gene: TRBJ2-3
v_gene: TRBV4-1
d_gene: TRBD2
abundance: few
CDR3nt: TGCGCCAGCAGCCTCATGACTAGCGAGATAGATACGCAGTATTTT
CDR3aa: CASSLMTSEIDTQYF

j_gene: TRBJ2-3
v_gene: TRBV9
d_gene: TRBD1
abundance: .
CDR3nt: TGTGCCAGCAGCGGTACAGGGGGCGGAGGCGATACGCAGTATTTT
CDR3aa: CASSGTGGGGDTQYF

j_gene: TRBJ2-5
v_gene: TRBV9
d_gene: TRBD1
abundance: .
CDR3nt: TGTGCCAGCAGCGAAGGGACAGGCGAGGAGACCCAGTACTTC
CDR3aa: CASSEGTGEETQYF

j_gene: TRBJ1-3
v_gene: TRBV7-2
d_gene: .
abundance: once
CDR3nt: TGTGCCAGCACCGTAGGGGGTTCATCTGGAAACACCATATATTTT
CDR3aa: CASTVGGSSGNTIYF

j_gene: TRBJ2-5
v_gene: TRBV27
d_gene: .
abundance: .
CDR3nt: TGTGCCAGCAGCCGCACAGTCCAAGAGACCCAGTACTTC
CDR3aa: CASSRTVQETQYF

j_gene: TRBJ2-7
v_gene: TRBV4-1
d_gene: .
abundance: .
CDR3nt: TGCGCCAGCAGCCAAGATGCTCGGGTTACCTACGAGCAGTACTTC
CDR3aa: CASSQDARVTYEQYF

j_gene: TRBJ1-2
v_gene: TRBV20-1
d_gene: .
abundance: .
CDR3nt: TGCAGTGCCCCGAACTATGGCTACACCTTC
CDR3aa: CSAPNYGYTF

j_gene: TRBJ1-4
v_gene: TRBV4-1
d_gene: TRBD1
abundance: .
CDR3nt: TGCGCCAGCAGCTTGAAACCGGGACAGGGGAATGAAAAACTGTTTTTT
CDR3aa: CASSLKPGQGNEKLFF

j_gene: TRBJ2-7
v_gene: TRBV28
d_gene: .
abundance: .
CDR3nt: TGTGCCAGCAGCCTAAGTGGGACACTTCGATACGAGCAGTACTTC
CDR3aa: CASSLSGTLRYEQYF

j_gene: TRBJ2-3
v_gene: TRBV5-1
d_gene: .
abundance: .
CDR3nt: TGCGCCAGCAGTGCAGCAGGCGCAGATACGCAGTATTTT
CDR3aa: CASSAAGADTQYF

j_gene: TRBJ2-2
v_gene: TRBV5-1
d_gene: .
abundance: .
CDR3nt: TGCGCCAGCAGCGCTATGACCGGGGAGCTGTTTTTT
CDR3aa: CASSAMTGELFF

j_gene: TRBJ1-1
v_gene: TRBV7-9
d_gene: .
abundance: .
CDR3nt: TGTGCCAGCAGCCAAAATCAGGGAAATACTGAAGCTTTCTTT
CDR3aa: CASSQNQGNTEAFF

j_gene: TRBJ2-3
v_gene: TRBV10-1
d_gene: .
abundance: .
CDR3nt: TGCGCCAGCAGTGTTGGGGGGGCCGCAGATACGCAGTATTTT
CDR3aa: CASSVGGAADTQYF

j_gene: TRBJ2-2
v_gene: TRBV7-2
d_gene: TRBD1
abundance: few
CDR3nt: TGTGCCAACAGGGGACAGGGGAGTACCGGGGAGCTGTTTTTT
CDR3aa: CANRGQGSTGELFF

j_gene: TRBJ1-2
v_gene: TRBV5-1
d_gene: .
abundance: .
CDR3nt: TGCGCCAGCAGCTCGCATACAGGGAACTATGGCTACACCTTC
CDR3aa: CASSSHTGNYGYTF

j_gene: TRBJ2-7
v_gene: TRBV7-2
d_gene: .
abundance: .
CDR3nt: TGTGCCAGCAGCCCGGTCCTGGGGGGACCCTCCTACGAGCAGTACTTC
CDR3aa: CASSPVLGGPSYEQYF

j_gene: TRBJ1-1
v_gene: TRBV5-5
d_gene: .
abundance: .
CDR3nt: TGTGCCAGCAGTTATGGGGCGAACACTGAAGCTTTCTTT
CDR3aa: CASSYGANTEAFF

j_gene: TRBJ2-5
v_gene: TRBV4-1
d_gene: TRBD1
abundance: .
CDR3nt: TGCGCCAGCAGCCAGCTTAGACAGGGATTAGAGACCCAGTACTTC
CDR3aa: CASSQLRQGLETQYF

j_gene: TRBJ1-4
v_gene: TRBV9
d_gene: .
abundance: .
CDR3nt: TGTGCCAGCAGCGTAGAGAAGCAGGATGAAAAACTGTTTTTT
CDR3aa: CASSVEKQDEKLFF

j_gene: TRBJ1-2
v_gene: TRBV28
d_gene: TRBD1
abundance: .
CDR3nt: TGTGCCACCCTGGGACAGGGGGGCGGCTACACCTTC
CDR3aa: CATLGQGGGYTF

j_gene: TRBJ1-2
v_gene: TRBV27
d_gene: .
abundance: .
CDR3nt: TGTGCCAGCAGTTACAGGGCAGCTAACTATGGCTACACCTTC
CDR3aa: CASSYRAANYGYTF

j_gene: TRBJ1-1
v_gene: TRBV5-1
d_gene: .
abundance: .
CDR3nt: TGCGCCAGCACCCTCCTGGCGGGGGGAAACACTGAAGCTTTCTTT
CDR3aa: CASTLLAGGNTEAFF

j_gene: TRBJ1-4
v_gene: TRBV9
d_gene: .
abundance: .
CDR3nt: TGTGCCAGCAGCGTAGCTGTCAGGGGAGACCTTAATGAAAAACTGTTTTTT
CDR3aa: CASSVAVRGDLNEKLFF

j_gene: TRBJ1-2
v_gene: TRBV6-5
d_gene: TRBD1
abundance: .
CDR3nt: TGTGCCAGCAGTTACAGTAGTAAGGGGGCAGACTATGGCTACACCTTC
CDR3aa: CASSYSSKGADYGYTF

j_gene: TRBJ1-3
v_gene: TRBV6-5
d_gene: .
abundance: once
CDR3nt: TGTGCCAGCAGTGCACAGGGATTACCTGGAAACACCATATATTTT
CDR3aa: CASSAQGLPGNTIYF

j_gene: TRBJ1-1
v_gene: TRBV30
d_gene: .
abundance: once
CDR3nt: TGTGCCTGGAGTTTTAAGACCTCAGGGGCTGAAGCTTTCTTT
CDR3aa: CAWSFKTSGAEAFF

j_gene: TRBJ2-1
v_gene: TRBV7-2
d_gene: .
abundance: .
CDR3nt: TGTGCCAGCAGCCGGGGTAGCGTGAGCTCCTACAATGAGCAGTTCTTC
CDR3aa: CASSRGSVSSYNEQFF

j_gene: TRBJ1-4
v_gene: TRBV6-5
d_gene: .
abundance: .
CDR3nt: TGTGCCAGCAGTTTACGCCTAAATGAAAAACTGTTTTTT
CDR3aa: CASSLRLNEKLFF

j_gene: TRBJ2-5
v_gene: TRBV18
d_gene: .
abundance: once
CDR3nt: TGTGCCAGCTCACCACAACAGCGGTACCAAGAGACCCAGTACTTC
CDR3aa: CASSPQQRYQETQYF

j_gene: TRBJ1-4
v_gene: TRBV2
d_gene: TRBD1
abundance: .
CDR3nt: TGTGCCAGCATCCGTAACCGGGACAGTATCTATAATGAAAAACTGTTTTTT
CDR3aa: CASIRNRDSIYNEKLFF

j_gene: TRBJ2-7
v_gene: TRBV6-6
d_gene: TRBD1
abundance: .
CDR3nt: TGTGCCAGCAGGGCAGGACAGGGGAGCTACGAGCAGTACTTC
CDR3aa: CASRAGQGSYEQYF

j_gene: TRBJ1-2
v_gene: TRBV5-1
d_gene: TRBD1
abundance: .
CDR3nt: TGCGCCAGCAGCCCAGCTTCGACAGGGTCCTCATACTTTAACTATGGCTACACCTTC
CDR3aa: CASSPASTGSSYFNYGYTF

j_gene: TRBJ1-2
v_gene: TRBV18
d_gene: .
abundance: .
CDR3nt: TGTGCCAGCTCACCTCAGGGGTCTGGCTACACCTTC
CDR3aa: CASSPQGSGYTF

j_gene: TRBJ1-1
v_gene: TRBV5-1
d_gene: TRBD1
abundance: .
CDR3nt: TGCGCCAGCAGCTCAAACCCCCTGACAGGGGGGAGCACTGAAGCTTTCTTT
CDR3aa: CASSSNPLTGGSTEAFF

j_gene: TRBJ2-1
v_gene: TRBV7-2
d_gene: TRBD2
abundance: .
CDR3nt: TGTGCCAGCAGCTTAGCTAGCGGGGGGGCAAATGAGCAGTTCTTC
CDR3aa: CASSLASGGANEQFF

j_gene: TRBJ2-3
v_gene: TRBV27
d_gene: .
abundance: .
CDR3nt: TGTGCCAGCAGTTTAGGGGGCCGCACAGATACGCAGTATTTT
CDR3aa: CASSLGGRTDTQYF

j_gene: TRBJ2-7
v_gene: TRBV6-1
d_gene: .
abundance: .
CDR3nt: TGTGCCAGCAGTGTAACTGGAGACGAGCAGTACTTC
CDR3aa: CASSVTGDEQYF